This passage covers 23 T cell receptor beta chains from one sample sequenced in a study of technical replicates of blood from a handful of donors (TCRdb year 2017). The receptor library was made with the immunoSEQ multiplex PCR assay. Drawn from immuneACCESS, this table holds only the in-frame rearrangements with V and J called that TCRdb kept. Clones are partly lost; checked studies trace under half to an unresolved V gene and leave the rest unexplained. The sample table contains more than 65,000 clones; only one count was recorded for 80% to 95% of them. About 0.4% of the sample rests with the top ten. What was sequenced was T cells isolated from PBMCs. Receptors originate from a human donor in good health.

J is TRBJ2-7 and V is TRBV11-3, with 12 bases matching TRBD2. Trimming removed 2 bases from V and 4 bases from J; junction bases left unmatched: 3. The CDR3 loop spans 15 amino acids. Germline CDR1 reads SGHNT; CDR2 reads YENEEA. The DNA for the CDR3 is TGTGCCAGCAGCTTACTAGCGGGAGGGAGGTACGAGCAGTACTTC. Encoded protein: CASSLLAGGRYEQYF.

The chain joins TRBV7-4 to TRBJ1-5; perhaps TRBD1 as D (5 bases). Trimming cost V 6 bases and J 3 bases, with 21 bases left between them. The germline V gene has CDR1 SGHVT and CDR2 SQSDAQ. CDR3 length: 17 amino acids. The CDR3, as DNA: TGTGCCAGCAGATCACACCCCGACAGAGACCACAATCAGCCCCAGCATTTT. This translates into CASRSHPDRDHNQPQHF. Supplemented by reference TRBV7-4 and TRBJ1-5, the full variable domain reads GAGVSQSPRYKVAKRGRDVALRCDSISGHVTLYWYRQTLGQGSEVLTYSQSDAQRDKSGRPSGRFSAERPERSVSTLKIQRTEQGDSAVYLCASRSHPDRDHNQPQHFGDGTRLSIL.

CDR3: CAWSVFGYTDTQYF. The CDR3 DNA is TGTGCCTGGAGTGTCTTCGGTTACACAGATACGCAGTATTTT. The V gene is TRBV30, the J gene TRBJ2-3, with D hard to call. Germline V lookup: CDR1 GTSNPN, CDR2 SVGIG (reference sequence). This CDR3 contains 14 residues. The V end was cut by 0 bases, the J end by 2 bases, with 9 bases between.

This clone was counted once. This sequence joins TRBV7-6 and TRBJ2-7, with a possible D match to TRBD1 (6 bases). This CDR3 region has 14 residues. Trimming pared 2 bases from V and 6 bases from J, leaving 14 bases between. The germline V gene encodes CDR1 SGHVS and CDR2 FNYEAQ. As DNA, the CDR3 is TGTGCCAGCAGCTTATTCGCACAGGGAAGCGAGCAGTACTTC. Its translation is CASSLFAQGSEQYF.

This chain connects TRBV28 to TRBJ2-5; D might be TRBD1 (6 bases). Per the germline V gene, CDR1 is MDHEN and CDR2 is SYDVKM. With 6 bases removed from V and 1 base from J, the gap between germline ends came to 15 bases. CDR3 size: 15 residues. For the CDR3, the DNA is TGTGCCAGCAGACCTAACTACAGGGCCCAAGAGACCCAGTACTTC. Residues: CASRPNYRAQETQYF.

This clone has only a few counts. The chain joins TRBV7-9 to TRBJ1-1; D is ambiguous. Trimming took off 5 bases at V and 1 base at J, with 2 bases between the two ends. The CDR3 length is 11 residues. Germline CDR1 SEHNR, CDR2 FQNEAQ (reference sequence). CDR3 coding DNA: TGTGCCAGCAGCCAGAACACTGAAGCTTTCTTT. Protein: CASSQNTEAFF.

The chain carries TRBV7-8 and TRBJ2-2; D perhaps matches TRBD2 (6 bases). Looked up from germline, CDR1 is SGHVS and CDR2 is FQNEAQ. The CDR3 is made up of 18 amino acids. The ends were cut back, 4 bases at V and 2 bases at J, with 20 bases in the middle. CDR3 sequence reads: CASSYPLLAGLNTGELFF. The CDR3, as DNA: TGTGCCAGCAGCTACCCACTGTTGGCGGGGTTAAACACCGGGGAGCTGTTTTTT.

This rearrangement joins TRBV10-1 to TRBJ1-1; D not certain. Germline V gene lookup returns CDR1 WNHNN and CDR2 SYGVQD (reference sequence). V gave up 2 bases and J gave up 3 bases, with 7 bases separating them. The CDR3 contains 13 residues. Here the CDR3 reads CASSENRDTEAFF. The CDR3 DNA follows: TGCGCCAGCAGTGAGAACAGAGACACTGAAGCTTTCTTT.

V usage is TRBV5-6 and J usage is TRBJ1-1; 11 nucleotides align to TRBD1. The CDR3 sequence is 13 residues long. Germline V CDR1 and CDR2: SGHDT, YYEEEE. J was trimmed by 3 bases and V by 9 bases; bases with no gene match: 4. DNA of the CDR3: TGTGCCACTAGGACAGGGGGCGACACTGAAGCTTTCTTT. Residues: CATRTGGDTEAFF.

J is TRBJ2-3 and V is TRBV9, with a possible D match to TRBD2 (5 bases). Trimming pared 0 bases from V and 2 bases from J, leaving 13 bases between. CDR3 length equals 16 residues. Per the germline V gene, CDR1 is SGDLS and CDR2 is YYNGEE. The CDR3 loop is CASSVAASRSTDTQYF. CDR3 coding DNA: TGTGCCAGCAGCGTAGCGGCTAGCCGATCCACAGATACGCAGTATTTT.

This CDR3 is CASSVAGSAADTQYF. The CDR3 coding sequence is TGTGCCAGCAGCGTAGCGGGTAGCGCGGCAGATACGCAGTATTTT. The chain carries TRBV9 and TRBJ2-3; D may be TRBD2 (5 bases). Germline V CDR1 and CDR2: SGDLS, YYNGEE. The length of the CDR3 is 15 residues. Trimming pared 0 bases from V and 4 bases from J, leaving 12 bases between.

The V and J genes are TRBV28 and TRBJ1-3, with 11 bases matching TRBD1. Germline loops: CDR1 MDHEN, CDR2 SYDVKM. The J segment lost 7 bases and the V segment lost 7 bases, leaving 15 bases of the junction unmatched. This CDR3 has 17 residues. In DNA, the CDR3 is TGTGCCAGCATTCGGACAGGGGGCTTACTGAAAGAGAACACCATATATTTT. Translated: CASIRTGGLLKENTIYF. Variable domain in full (rest from reference TRBV28 and TRBJ1-3): DVKVTQSSRYLVKRTGEKVFLECVQDMDHENMFWYRQDPGLGLRLIYFSYDVKMKEKGDIPEGYSVSREKKERFSLILESASTNQTSMYLCASIRTGGLLKENTIYFGEGSWLTVV.

V is TRBV28 and J is TRBJ2-7, with TRBD2 identical over 9 bases. This CDR3 contains 16 residues. Germline lookup yields CDR1 MDHEN and CDR2 SYDVKM. The V gene end was trimmed by 3 bases and the J gene end by 0 bases; junction bases not matched to a gene: 6. CDR3 sequence reads: CASSFELAGLSYEQYF. The CDR3, as DNA: TGTGCCAGCAGTTTTGAACTAGCGGGCCTCTCCTACGAGCAGTACTTC. Full variable domain (remainder filled in from reference TRBV28 and TRBJ2-7): DVKVTQSSRYLVKRTGEKVFLECVQDMDHENMFWYRQDPGLGLRLIYFSYDVKMKEKGDIPEGYSVSREKKERFSLILESASTNQTSMYLCASSFELAGLSYEQYFGPGTRLTVT.

The chain has TRBV4-1 and TRBJ2-3, with 9 bases that match TRBD2. This CDR3 has 17 amino acids. The junction had 8 bases not matched to a gene; V was cut back by 0 bases and J by 4 bases. The germline V gene has CDR1 MGHRA and CDR2 YSYEKL. As DNA, the CDR3 is TGCGCCAGCAGCCAAGAGAGGGCGGGAGGGCCCTCAGATACGCAGTATTTT. Translation: CASSQERAGGPSDTQYF.

The genes are TRBV27 and TRBJ1-2; 8 positions match TRBD1. V dropped 4 bases and J dropped 5; count of bases not matched to a gene: 3. The CDR3 runs to 13 residues. Germline assignment: CDR1 MNHEY and CDR2 SMNVEV (reference sequence). CDR3 protein: CASSSTGDYGYTF. The CDR3 coding sequence is TGTGCCAGCAGTTCGACAGGGGATTATGGCTACACCTTC.

J is TRBJ2-7 and V is TRBV13; 7 bases map to TRBD2. The CDR3 runs to 15 residues. Germline lookup yields CDR1 PRHDT and CDR2 FYEKMQ (reference sequence). V was pared by 2 bases and J by 7 bases, with 11 bases of the junction left unmatched. The chain's CDR3 is CASSLTGGSVYEQYF. In nucleotides, the CDR3 is TGTGCCAGCAGCTTAACAGGCGGGAGTGTGTATGAGCAGTACTTC.

This clone has only one observation. The genes are TRBV6-6 and TRBJ2-7, with 7 bases identical to TRBD2. The CDR3 extends over 14 amino acids. Looked up from germline, CDR1 is MNHNY and CDR2 is SVGAGI (reference sequence). After removal of 8 bases from V and 4 bases from J, the junction contained 11 bases not matched to a gene. The CDR3 coding sequence is TGTGCCAGCCGGGTGGCGGGGGACGTTTACGAGCAGTACTTC. Its translation is CASRVAGDVYEQYF.

The chain employs TRBV18 and TRBJ1-2, with D hard to call. Germline CDR1 is KGHSH and CDR2 is LQKENI. The CDR3 loop spans 13 amino acids. Trimming cost V 5 bases and J 8 bases, with 15 bases left between them. CDR3 DNA: TGTGCCAGCTCAGCTAATCGCGGGGAGGGCTACACCTTC. Translation gives CASSANRGEGYTF.

The rearrangement uses TRBV30 and TRBJ1-2; D is unresolved. CDR1 and CDR2 from the germline V gene are GTSNPN and SVGIG (reference sequence). The ends were cut back, 4 bases at V and 8 bases at J, with 11 bases in the middle. The CDR3 is 11 residues long. In DNA form, the CDR3 reads TGTGCCTGGAACGGAGAATGGGGCTACACCTTC. This encodes CAWNGEWGYTF.

This chain uses TRBV5-4 with TRBJ2-7, with a possible D match to TRBD2 (6 bases). V was clipped by 0 bases and J by 3 bases, with 13 bases between them. The CDR3 extends over 15 amino acids. Per the germline V gene, CDR1 is SGHNT and CDR2 is YYREEE (reference sequence). CDR3 in amino acids: CASSLGQGGVYEQYF. Here the CDR3 DNA reads TGTGCCAGCAGCTTGGGGCAGGGCGGGGTCTACGAGCAGTACTTC.

The J gene is TRBJ2-4, the V gene TRBV6-5, with D hard to call. The germline V gene encodes CDR1 MNHEY and CDR2 SVGAGI. Deletions cut 3 bases from V and 0 bases from J, with 9 bases between. The CDR3 covers 15 residues. CDR3 DNA sequence: TGTGCCAGCAGTTATCTCCCTATAGCCAAAAACATTCAGTACTTC. Its translation is CASSYLPIAKNIQYF.

The rearrangement uses TRBV28 and TRBJ1-5, with 7 positions matching TRBD1. Germline V gives CDR1 MDHEN, CDR2 SYDVKM. J was trimmed by 7 bases and V by 6 bases; bases with no gene match: 21. The CDR3 loop spans 18 amino acids. The CDR3 region is CASSYDPQGGGLEQPQHF. The CDR3 coding sequence is TGTGCCAGCAGCTACGACCCTCAGGGGGGTGGGTTGGAACAGCCCCAGCATTTT.

Here the CDR3 DNA reads TGCAGCGTTGAAGATCTTGGGGACAGGACCTACGAGCAGTACTTC. It encodes CSVEDLGDRTYEQYF. The chain carries TRBV29-1 and TRBJ2-7, with 8 bases fitting TRBD1. CDR1 SQVTM and CDR2 ANQGSEA come from the germline V gene. J lost 2 bases, V lost 0 bases, and 6 bases had no gene match. CDR3 length: 15 amino acids.